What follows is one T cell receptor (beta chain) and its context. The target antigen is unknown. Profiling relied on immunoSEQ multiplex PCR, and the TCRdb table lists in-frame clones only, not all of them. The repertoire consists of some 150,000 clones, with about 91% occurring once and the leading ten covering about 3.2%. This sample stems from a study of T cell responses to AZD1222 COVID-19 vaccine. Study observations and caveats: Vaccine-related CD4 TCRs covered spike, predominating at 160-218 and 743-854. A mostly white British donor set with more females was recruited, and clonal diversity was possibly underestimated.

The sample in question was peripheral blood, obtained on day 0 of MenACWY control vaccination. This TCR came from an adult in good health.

DNA for the CDR3: TGTGCCAGCAGTGATCAGGGTTATAATTCACCCCTCCACTTT. This translates into CASSDQGYNSPLHF. The chain uses TRBV25-1 and TRBJ1-6, with a possible D match to TRBD1 (5 bases). The length of the CDR3 is 14 residues. CDR1 MGHDK and CDR2 SYGVNS come from the germline V gene. With 3 bases removed from V and 4 bases from J, the gap between germline ends came to 7 bases. Supplemented by reference TRBV25-1 and TRBJ1-6, the full variable domain reads EADIYQTPRYLVIGTGKKITLECSQTMGHDKMYWYQQDPGMELHLIHYSYGVNSTEKGDLSSESTVSRIRTEHFPLTLESARPSHTSQYLCASSDQGYNSPLHFGNGTRLTVT.